This T cell receptor (beta chain) was observed in a study of blood T cell repertoires in COVID-19. Trimming took 3 bases from V and 3 from J, leaving 9 bases between them. The CDR3 contains 13 residues. Which cohort a participant joined came from the clinical history participants gave. Assay: immunoSEQ multiplex PCR; the TCRdb copy retains only in-frame clones and omits some. Of a few hundred thousand clones in the sample, approximately 84% were seen once. This chain links TRBV12-3 or TRBV12-4 with TRBJ2-7; no reliable D call. Specimen: PBMCs or T cells enriched from blood (not recorded which). The clonotype originates from a man younger than 40 who had recovered from COVID-19. In DNA form, the CDR3 reads TGTGCCAGCAGTTTTGGCGGAATCTACGAGCAGTACTTC. It specifies CASSFGGIYEQYF.